One and the same sample provided the 16 T cell receptor beta chains below, sequenced in a study of monozygotic twins with inflammatory bowel disease. After re-calling the 5' RACE reads, TCRdb lists one entry per CDR3 protein, DNA absent. The listing contains about 300,000 distinct CDR3 sequences. The sample taken for sequencing was blood. The receptors were sampled from a human donor with ulcerative colitis or Crohn's disease, or a healthy co-twin of an affected twin (not recorded which).

The J gene is TRBJ2-1, the V gene TRBV7-2; the D call from TCRdb, TRBD1, cannot be confirmed without DNA. This CDR3 spans 13 amino acids. CDR1 is SGHTA, CDR2 FQGNSA, per germline. This CDR3 reads CASSLSPSGEQFF.

The gene calls are TRBV12-3 or TRBV12-4 and TRBJ1-6; absent DNA, TCRdb's TRBD1 call cannot be checked. This CDR3 has 15 residues. The CDR3 region is CASSLGGQVNSPLHF.

The chain links TRBV7-9 to TRBJ2-2; TCRdb designates TRBD1, a call that cannot be tested without DNA. This CDR3 is 15 amino acids long. Germline V CDR1 and CDR2: SEHNR, FQNEAQ (reference sequence). The CDR3 here is CASSLRDRETGELFF.

The chain recombines TRBV10-3 with TRBJ2-1; TCRdb gives TRBD1 as the D gene, but with no DNA this cannot be confirmed. Germline V gives CDR1 ENHRY, CDR2 SYGVKD. This CDR3 spans 12 amino acids. Here the CDR3 reads CATSGHRNEQFF.

The chain combines TRBV15 with TRBJ1-2; as DNA is missing, the TRBD1 call by TCRdb cannot be tested. The CDR3 has 11 amino acids. In germline, CDR1 is LNHNV, CDR2 YYDKDF (reference sequence). The CDR3 sequence is CATRDRAGYTF.

The rearrangement joins TRBV6-1 to TRBJ2-7; TCRdb lists TRBD1, though no DNA is available to test this call. CDR3 length: 14 residues. The germline V gene encodes CDR1 MNHNS and CDR2 SASEGT. The CDR3 sequence: CASSETGTGFEQYF.

The V gene is TRBV18, the J gene TRBJ1-1; TCRdb outputs TRBD1, but without DNA this stays unchecked. The CDR3 spans 16 residues. CDR1 and CDR2 (germline): KGHSH, LQKENI. The CDR3 protein is CASSGKSGTPNTEAFF.

The chain has TRBV7-3 and TRBJ2-1; TCRdb picks TRBD2, but there is no DNA to check that call. There are 17 residues in the CDR3. Germline-derived CDR1 and CDR2 are SGHTA and FQGTGA. The CDR3 is CASSPRGRAGGFNEQFF.

The V call is TRBV5-1, the J call TRBJ2-3. This CDR3 has 14 residues. CDR1 and CDR2 from the germline V gene are SGHRS and YFSETQ. The CDR3 sequence: CASSLIGYLDTQYF.

The CDR3 sequence: CASSVTGGVHEQYF. The chain combines TRBV7-9 with TRBJ2-7; TCRdb returns TRBD1, unconfirmable since there is no DNA. Germline CDR1 is SEHNR and CDR2 is FQNEAQ (reference sequence). This CDR3 spans 14 amino acids.

The CDR3 reads CASIKGQGNNEQFF. The genes are TRBV7-2 and TRBJ2-1; the TCRdb call, TRBD1, lacks DNA for checking. The CDR3 contains 14 residues. Germline V gives CDR1 SGHTA, CDR2 FQGNSA.

This sequence joins TRBV19 and TRBJ1-6; TCRdb reports TRBD1, a call that lacks DNA to check it against. The CDR3 spans 14 residues. Germline values: CDR1 LNHDA, CDR2 SQIVND (reference sequence). This CDR3 reads CASRTTGSESPLHF.

Here the CDR3 reads CASSVGPGTSVNHEQYF. This chain connects TRBV9 to TRBJ2-7; TCRdb calls TRBD2, which cannot be checked without DNA. CDR1 and CDR2 from the germline V gene are SGDLS and YYNGEE. The CDR3 contains 17 residues. The variable domain in full, completed from reference TRBV9 and TRBJ2-7, reads DSGVTQTPKHLITATGQRVTLRCSPRSGDLSVYWYQQSLDQGLQFLIQYYNGEERAKGNILERFSAQQFPDLHSELNLSSLELGDSALYFCASSVGPGTSVNHEQYFGPGTRLTVT.

The V and J genes are TRBV28 and TRBJ1-1; TCRdb's D gene call, TRBD1, goes unchecked for lack of DNA. The CDR3 covers 14 residues. Germline values: CDR1 MDHEN, CDR2 SYDVKM. Here the CDR3 reads CASRGTGTYTEAFF.

The rearrangement uses TRBV3-1 and TRBJ2-7; TCRdb's D call of TRBD2 is untestable without DNA. The CDR3 runs to 18 residues. CDR1 and CDR2 from the germline V gene are LGHDT and YNNKEL (reference sequence). The CDR3 is CASSQTTIRLAGGAEQYF.

The chain carries TRBV7-2 and TRBJ2-1. Germline V gene sequence: CDR1 SGHTA, CDR2 FQGNSA. The CDR3 extends over 14 amino acids. CDR3: CASSPFARGNEQFF.